This T cell receptor beta chain was recovered during a study of cytomegalovirus exposure and HLA in healthy donors. Background on the study: Of all 360 or so donors who were genotyped, roughly 81% belonged to the Caucasian-associated ancestry cluster.

Concerning this clone: What it recognizes is unknown.

All the people who gave samples were healthy bone marrow donors. Donors counted as nominally healthy when sampled, yet unrecorded immune exposures were likely. This PCR relied on a set of 60 Vbeta primers and 13 Jbeta primers. Profiled with immunoSEQ multiplex PCR; TCRdb holds only in-frame clones, not every one. This sample contains about 130,000 clones. Overall study findings and caveats: An analysis done earlier found most TCR beta V segments productive about 90% or about 30% of the time.

This CDR3 region has 19 residues. The V gene's germline CDR1 is MGHRA and CDR2 YSYEKL. J gave up 1 base and V 1 base, and 11 bases lay outside the gene matches. J is TRBJ2-4 and V is TRBV4-1; TRBD1 agrees at 9 bases. This clonotype was obtained from a man younger than 35 in good health and CMV-seronegative. Sequenced material: PBMCs. The CDR3 coding sequence is TGCGCCAGCAGCCAAGGGACAGGGGACTTCCGACTCGCCAAAAACATTCAGTACTTC. Its translation is CASSQGTGDFRLAKNIQYF.